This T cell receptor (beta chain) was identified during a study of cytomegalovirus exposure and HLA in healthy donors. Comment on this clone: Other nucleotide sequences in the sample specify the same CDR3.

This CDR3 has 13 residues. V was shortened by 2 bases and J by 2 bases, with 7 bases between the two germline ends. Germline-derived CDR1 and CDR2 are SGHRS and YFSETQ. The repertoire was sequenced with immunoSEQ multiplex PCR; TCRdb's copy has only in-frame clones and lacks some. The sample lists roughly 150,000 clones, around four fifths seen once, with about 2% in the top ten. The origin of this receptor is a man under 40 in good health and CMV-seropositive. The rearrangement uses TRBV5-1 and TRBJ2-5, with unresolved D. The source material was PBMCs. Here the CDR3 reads CASSFRGQETQYF. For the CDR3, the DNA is TGCGCCAGCAGCTTTAGAGGTCAAGAGACCCAGTACTTC.